This T cell receptor beta chain appears in the sequencing data of a study of metastatic and nonmetastatic thyroid tumors. Study overall: Patients with malignant and benign thyroid disease provided blood and tumor or nodule tissue, whose repertoires were compared.

The study, taken as a whole, reports: Reports indicated that malignant thyroid tumors showed significantly higher TCR beta diversity than benign nodules did, in blood and tumor.

The CDR3 has 17 amino acids. The V end was cut by 7 bases, the J end by 3 bases, with 22 bases between. The V gene's germline CDR1 is MDHEN and CDR2 SYDVKM. Thyroid surgery took place with no prior treatment in any patient. This clone was detected only a few times. Its antigen is not known. As originally analysed: The study built a papillary thyroid cancer distant-metastasis classifier from CDR3 differences across clinicopathological groups. TCRdb reassembled clones from the PCR reads with MiXCR. The V and J calls were determined by TCRdb, not by the authors. The top ten clones hold around a tenth of a sample with some 40,000 clones, roughly 14% of them seen once.

This TCR was sampled from a female donor with papillary thyroid cancer or a benign thyroid nodule (not recorded which). Some clones in this sample may be carry-over from other donors' samples. The chain combines TRBV28 with TRBJ1-5; no clear D gene. Sequences were obtained from blood. CDR3: CASNTQVDRYINQPQHF. CDR3 nucleotides: TGTGCCAGCAACACTCAGGTGGACCGCTATATCAATCAGCCCCAGCATTTT.